The clone carrying this TCR beta chain has a count of ten or more. Its antigen is still unknown. The sorted Tregs were CD4+CD25+CD127-/low cells. Semi-nested PCR with Nested Universal Primer A followed constant-region reverse priming of full-length variable regions. TCRdb reanalysed the 5' RACE reads using MiXCR and keeps one entry per CDR3 protein. In the table there are over 45,000 distinct CDR3 sequences, roughly 28% of which are singletons. Overall study results and limits: Tumor memory CD4+ T cell TCR gene usage was found to cluster with blood and lymph node memory CD4+ cells and with lymph node naive CD4+ cells. Greatest tumor Treg TCR overlap was with tumor naive CD4+ cells. Larger-cohort validation covered only one TCR beta V-J rearrangement.

This sequence originates from a female donor with breast cancer. The sequenced sample was tumor-infiltrating Tregs sorted from the breast tumor.

CDR3 sequence reads: CASAATSGTSETQYF. Written as DNA, the CDR3 is TGTGCCAGCGCGGCGACTAGCGGGACTTCGGAGACCCAGTACTTC. This chain links TRBV7-3 with TRBJ2-5; TRBD2 aligns across 11 bases. CDR3 length: 15 amino acids. Per germline, CDR1 SGHTA and CDR2 FQGTGA. J gave up 5 bases and V 8 bases, and 10 bases lay outside the gene matches.